Each of the 6 T cell receptor beta chains below was sequenced from the same sample in a study of low-dose radiotherapy and immunotherapy resistance in tumors. Amplification of TCRs used a constant-region primer and V-primer adapter for around 19 PCR cycles. Each CDR3 protein gets one entry after TCRdb re-called the reads with MiXCR. Of around 57,000 distinct CDR3 sequences in the sample, roughly a third were seen once. Specified time point: after trial treatment. Described treatment: LDRT plus nivolumab, ipilimumab, low-dose cyclophosphamide and aspirin (RACIN trial). The material was PBMCs, obtained after low-dose radiotherapy plus immunotherapy. The source is a male donor with rectosigmoid adenocarcinoma.

This sequence joins TRBV2 and TRBJ2-1; D possibly corresponds to TRBD1 (5 bases). V lost 6 bases to trimming and J lost 6 bases, with 12 bases between them. The CDR3 is made up of 13 amino acids. The germline V gene has CDR1 SNHLY and CDR2 FYNNEI. This CDR3 reads CASSSGPFNEQFF. The CDR3 region has the DNA TGTGCCAGCAGCTCAGGGCCTTTCAATGAGCAGTTCTTC.

V is TRBV7-6 and J is TRBJ2-2, with TRBD1 matching 8 bases. This CDR3 comprises 19 residues. The germline V gene has CDR1 SGHVS and CDR2 FNYEAQ. V was clipped by 4 bases and J by 2 bases; unmatched bases: 15. The CDR3 loop reads CASSSKTPVGTGNTGELFF. The CDR3 DNA follows: TGTGCCAGCAGCTCCAAAACCCCGGTGGGGACAGGAAACACCGGGGAGCTGTTTTTT.

This clonotype was seen many times. The rearrangement uses TRBV7-9 and TRBJ1-3; D is unresolved. Trimming removed 5 bases at V and 0 bases at J, with 11 bases between. Germline CDR1 and CDR2: SEHNR and FQNEAQ (reference sequence). The CDR3 extends over 15 amino acids. The CDR3 sequence is CASSPPGSSGNTIYF. In DNA form, the CDR3 reads TGTGCCAGCAGCCCCCCAGGAAGCTCTGGAAACACCATATATTTT.

This clonotype was seen repeatedly, ten times or more. The J gene is TRBJ1-4, the V gene TRBV5-1; TRBD1 matches at 7 bases. Germline V gene lookup returns CDR1 SGHRS and CDR2 YFSETQ. This CDR3 contains 14 residues. With 7 bases clipped from V and 4 bases from J, the junction kept 7 bases outside the gene matches. CDR3 in amino acids: CASGPGQSNEKLFF. The DNA of the CDR3 is TGCGCCAGCGGACCGGGACAGAGTAATGAAAAACTGTTTTTT.

This clonotype has a count of ten or more. The genes are TRBV20-1 and TRBJ2-7; TRBD1 matches at 7 bases. The CDR3 has 12 residues. With 6 bases clipped from V and 3 bases from J, the junction kept 5 bases outside the gene matches. Germline V gene lookup returns CDR1 DFQATT and CDR2 SNEGSKA (reference sequence). The CDR3: CSARDSYYEQYF. As DNA, the CDR3 is TGCAGTGCCAGGGACAGCTACTACGAGCAGTACTTC.

This clonotype has a count of ten or more. The CDR3 region is CSASLGRGTTEAFF. The CDR3 nucleotides are TGCAGTGCTAGTCTTGGCAGGGGAACAACTGAAGCTTTCTTT. The V gene is TRBV20-1, the J gene TRBJ1-1, with D possibly matching TRBD1 (6 bases). Germline V CDR1 and CDR2: DFQATT, SNEGSKA (reference sequence). Between the trimmed V and J ends, which lost 3 bases and 5 bases, there was a span of 16 bases. The CDR3 sequence is 14 residues long.